The rows below give T cell receptor beta chains drawn from one sample of a study of T cell responses to AZD1222 COVID-19 vaccine. Assay used: immunoSEQ multiplex PCR; TCRdb lists only in-frame clones, some missing. The data hold around 84,000 clones, with around 88% observed a single time. The sequenced sample was peripheral blood, obtained on day 0 of MenACWY control vaccination. These receptors were obtained from an adult in good health. CDR3s include the opening cysteine and the closing phenylalanine or tryptophan. A D gene is named only where the DNA matches it firmly. A clone size is listed for some rows: how often the clone was seen (once, few, many), or a class if it is expanded.

cdr3_nt cdr3_aa clone_size d_call j_call v_call
TGTGCCAGCAGTCCCCTGAGATCTAATGAAAAACTGTTTTTT CASSPLRSNEKLFF - - TRBJ1-4 TRBV2
TGTGCCAGTAGTCAACTCTCACAGGGGCCCTCCTTTTCCTACGAGCAGTACTTC CASSQLSQGPSFSYEQYF - TRBD1 TRBJ2-7 TRBV19
TGTGCCAGCAGCACAGGGTTCTACGAGCAGTACTTC CASSTGFYEQYF - - TRBJ2-7 TRBV11-2
TGTGCCAGCAGCCAGGGACAGGATAACTACGAGCAGTACTTC CASSQGQDNYEQYF - - TRBJ2-7 TRBV21-1
TGTGCCAGCAACGTCGACCGCCTCGGGGAGCTGTTTTTT CASNVDRLGELFF - - TRBJ2-2 TRBV7-2
TGTGCCAGCTCACCACCGACAGGCACTAATGAAAAACTGTTTTTT CASSPPTGTNEKLFF - - TRBJ1-4 TRBV18
TGTGCCAGCAGGATGGCCCTCTCTGGAAACACCATATATTTT CASRMALSGNTIYF - - TRBJ1-3 TRBV6-5
TGTGCCACCAGCAGAGATAAGGGACTAAATTCACCCCTCCACTTT CATSRDKGLNSPLHF once - TRBJ1-6 TRBV15
TGTGCCAGCAGTTTGGTCGGGAACGCTCATGCTGAAAAACTGTTTTTT CASSLVGNAHAEKLFF - - TRBJ1-4 TRBV28
TGTGCCAGCAGCTCCACTTTGGAAAAACTGTTTTTT CASSSTLEKLFF - - TRBJ1-4 TRBV7-2
TGTGCCACCAGCGCTCTGGGACAGCGCAATCAGCCCCAGCATTTT CATSALGQRNQPQHF - TRBD1 TRBJ1-5 TRBV10-3
TGTGCCACCAGCAGAGATGGCGGGGCCAGTCAGCCCCAGCATTTT CATSRDGGASQPQHF once - TRBJ1-5 TRBV15
TGTGCCAGTAGTACCTCCTCTGGACAGGGGGCGTATGGCTACACCTTC CASSTSSGQGAYGYTF once TRBD1 TRBJ1-2 TRBV19
TGCAGCGTTGAAGACACTCGGGGACGTGACACTGAAGCTTTCTTT CSVEDTRGRDTEAFF - - TRBJ1-1 TRBV29-1
TGTGCCAGCAGCCAAGATTCGGGGTCCTATGGCTACACCTTC CASSQDSGSYGYTF once - TRBJ1-2 TRBV4-2
TGTGCCGTCGGCAGGGACGGTAATTCACCCCTCCACTTT CAVGRDGNSPLHF - - TRBJ1-6 TRBV30
TGTGCCAGCAGCGTAGGCGTCGGCGGGGGGGCGGAGGAGCAGTTCTTC CASSVGVGGGAEEQFF - TRBD2 TRBJ2-1 TRBV9
TGTGCCAGCAGCTTAGTTTCCAGTATCACAGATACGCAGTATTTT CASSLVSSITDTQYF - - TRBJ2-3 TRBV7-8
TGTGCCAGCAGCCAGGCCCACTATGGCTACACCTTC CASSQAHYGYTF - - TRBJ1-2 TRBV7-9
TGTGCCACCCATAAAGACCCTAGCACAGATACGCAGTATTTT CATHKDPSTDTQYF once - TRBJ2-3 TRBV6-5
TGTGCCAGCGGGGGACAGGGGGGGACCCTTATCAGCAATCAGCCCCAGCATTTT CASGGQGGTLISNQPQHF - TRBD1 TRBJ1-5 TRBV7-2
TGTGCCAGCAGCCCGAAGAGAGGGGGTACTAATGAAAAACTGTTTTTT CASSPKRGGTNEKLFF - - TRBJ1-4 TRBV7-9
TGTGCCAGCAGCCCTTGGGCTAGCGGGGGGTACAATGAGCAGTTCTTC CASSPWASGGYNEQFF - TRBD2 TRBJ2-1 TRBV11-2
TGTGCCAGCAGCCACATCTTACGGGGGGCGCCTGGCTACACCTTC CASSHILRGAPGYTF - - TRBJ1-2 TRBV7-9
TGTGCCAGCCCAGAGCGGGGGTCCTCCTACGAGCAGTACTTC CASPERGSSYEQYF - TRBD2 TRBJ2-7 TRBV2
TGTGCCAGTAGGGCCCCCGGCGGCTCCAAACTGTTTTTT CASRAPGGSKLFF - - TRBJ1-4 TRBV19
TGTGCCAGCAGTGTCGCTAAGGGGGGTAATTCACCCCTCCACTTT CASSVAKGGNSPLHF - - TRBJ1-6 TRBV2
TGTGCCTCCAGGACAGCGGCTAGCGGGGGGCTGAGCTCCTACAATGAGCAGTTCTTC CASRTAASGGLSSYNEQFF - TRBD2 TRBJ2-1 TRBV10-3
TGTGCCAGCAGTCCACAGGGGGCGACTAATGAAAAACTGTTTTTT CASSPQGATNEKLFF - TRBD1 TRBJ1-4 TRBV6-5
TGTGCCAGCAGCCACGGGACAGGGGGAGGTCAGCCCCAGCATTTT CASSHGTGGGQPQHF - TRBD1 TRBJ1-5 TRBV7-8
TGTGCCAGCAGTTTAGACAGCGGCAGCTATGGCTACACCTTC CASSLDSGSYGYTF - - TRBJ1-2 TRBV28
TGTGCTAGTGGTTTAGACAGATACACTGAAGCTTTCTTT CASGLDRYTEAFF - - TRBJ1-1 TRBV12-5
TGTGCCAGCAGCTTGCCGGGACTCACCACCGGGGAGCTGTTTTTT CASSLPGLTTGELFF - - TRBJ2-2 TRBV7-9
TGTGCCAGCAGTCAAACACTCAGGCTAGCGGCAGCCTACGAGCAGTACTTC CASSQTLRLAAAYEQYF few TRBD2 TRBJ2-7 TRBV6-6
TGTGCCAGCAGTCGGGACGGGGACTACGAGCAGTACTTC CASSRDGDYEQYF - - TRBJ2-7 TRBV11-3
TGTGCCAGCAGCCACCTCCAGGGGGAAGGGGCCAACGTCCTGACTTTC CASSHLQGEGANVLTF medium-sized TRBD1 TRBJ2-6 TRBV3-1/TRBV3-2
TGTGCCAGCAGCCAAAGTTTGAACACTGAAGCTTTCTTT CASSQSLNTEAFF - - TRBJ1-1 TRBV2
TGCGCCAGCAGCTTGGGAGGGGATCAGCCCCAGCATTTT CASSLGGDQPQHF - - TRBJ1-5 TRBV5-1
TGCGCCAGCAGCCAAGTACGGCAGGCGGGAGTGCAGTACTTC CASSQVRQAGVQYF few TRBD2 TRBJ2-7 TRBV4-3
TGTGCCTGGAGTTCGACAGGGGCAGGCACTGAAGCTTTCTTT CAWSSTGAGTEAFF few TRBD1 TRBJ1-1 TRBV30
TGTGCCAGTAGTAGGGAACAGGGGGCGCGGAATCAGCCCCAGCATTTT CASSREQGARNQPQHF - TRBD1 TRBJ1-5 TRBV19
TGTGCCAGTACATCCGGGGGACTCTACAATGAGCAGTTCTTC CASTSGGLYNEQFF - - TRBJ2-1 TRBV19
TGTGCCAGCAGCCAAGATTGGCAGGCCGGACAGGGGGCCCGTACAGATACGCAGTATTTT CASSQDWQAGQGARTDTQYF - TRBD1 TRBJ2-3 TRBV4-2
TGTGCCACCTCCCCAGGGGGCTTCAGCTCTGGAAACACCATATATTTT CATSPGGFSSGNTIYF once TRBD1 TRBJ1-3 TRBV28
TGTGCCATCAGTGAGGACCAGCGGGGGACCCAGTACTTC CAISEDQRGTQYF - TRBD2 TRBJ2-5 TRBV10-3
TGTGCCAGCAGCCAAGATGGGACAGGGGGTGAAAAACTGTTTTTT CASSQDGTGGEKLFF once TRBD1 TRBJ1-4 TRBV4-2
TGTGCCAGCAGCTTGTCCCCTCAGGGGGATGGCTATGGCTACACCTTC CASSLSPQGDGYGYTF - TRBD1 TRBJ1-2 TRBV7-2
TGTGCTAGTGGTTTGGAGGCGGGGGCTGAAGCTTTCTTT CASGLEAGAEAFF - - TRBJ1-1 TRBV12-5
TGTGCCAGCAGCTTAGAGGCCGCTAGCGGGCCCAAAAACATTCAGTACTTC CASSLEAASGPKNIQYF - TRBD2 TRBJ2-4 TRBV7-2
TGTGCCAGCAGTTACCTCGGACAGAAGAACACTGAAGCTTTCTTT CASSYLGQKNTEAFF - - TRBJ1-1 TRBV6-5
TGTGCCAGCTCACCACCAGGGACTAGAGAGACCCAGTACTTC CASSPPGTRETQYF - TRBD2 TRBJ2-5 TRBV18
TGTGCCAGCAGCGGGGAAGTGGACACCGGGGAGCTGTTTTTT CASSGEVDTGELFF once - TRBJ2-2 TRBV7-9
TGTGCCTGGAGTGCGGACAACTATGGCTACACCTTC CAWSADNYGYTF - - TRBJ1-2 TRBV30
TGTGCCAGCAGCCAGGCTCCTAATGAAAAACTGTTTTTT CASSQAPNEKLFF few - TRBJ1-4 TRBV9
TGTGCCAGCAGATTAACAGACATCCCCTCGGTTGGCTACACCTTC CASRLTDIPSVGYTF - - TRBJ1-2 TRBV7-2
TGTGCCAGCAGTGAAAAGTGGGTTGGCACAGATACGCAGTATTTT CASSEKWVGTDTQYF - - TRBJ2-3 TRBV6-1
TGTGCCAGCACCAGACAGGCAGGCAGGGGGCGAGACGAGCAGTACTTC CASTRQAGRGRDEQYF - TRBD1 TRBJ2-7 TRBV6-6
TGCGCCAGCAGCTTGGAGACAGGGGGCTACAATGAGCAGTTCTTC CASSLETGGYNEQFF - TRBD1 TRBJ2-1 TRBV5-1
TGTGCCAGCAGTTTATCTCAAGATACTAGACGGGGGAATGAAGCTTTCTTT CASSLSQDTRRGNEAFF - - TRBJ1-1 TRBV27
TGTGCCAGCAGTGAATTTGTTAGTTCTGAAAAACTGTTTTTT CASSEFVSSEKLFF - - TRBJ1-4 TRBV2